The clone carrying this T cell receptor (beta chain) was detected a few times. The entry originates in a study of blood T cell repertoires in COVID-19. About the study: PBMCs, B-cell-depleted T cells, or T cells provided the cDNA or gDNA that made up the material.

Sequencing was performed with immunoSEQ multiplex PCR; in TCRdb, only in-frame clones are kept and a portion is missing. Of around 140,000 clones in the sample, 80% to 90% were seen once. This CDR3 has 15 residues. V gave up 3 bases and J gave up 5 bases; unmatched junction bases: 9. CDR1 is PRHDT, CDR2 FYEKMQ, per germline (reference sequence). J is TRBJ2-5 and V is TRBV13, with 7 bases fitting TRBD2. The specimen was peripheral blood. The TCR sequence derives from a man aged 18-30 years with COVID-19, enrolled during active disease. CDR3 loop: CASSFFTGGLETQYF. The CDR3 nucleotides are TGTGCCAGCAGCTTTTTTACGGGAGGATTGGAGACCCAGTACTTC.